Listed below are T cell receptor beta chains from one sample, sequenced in a study of response to subunit inactivated influenza vaccine. TCRdb fed the RT-PCR reads into MiXCR, producing one record per CDR3 protein. The sample shows roughly 710,000 distinct CDR3 sequences, roughly 15% of them seen only once. The sample in question was PBMCs from blood, obtained approximately 15 days before vaccination. These receptors all come from a man aged 50 to 59 who received an inactivated influenza vaccine. The CDR3 runs from the conserved cysteine through the conserved F or W. The D gene is left open where the match is weak. Clone size is shown for a subset of rows, as once, few, many or a class of expanded clone.

clone_size,d_call,v_call,j_call,cdr3_aa,cdr3_nt
many,-,TRBV28,TRBJ2-7,CASSRSTSFQKSASYEQYF,TGTGCCAGCAGTCGCTCCACTAGTTTTCAGAAATCAGCCTCCTACGAGCAGTACTTC
few,-,TRBV7-9,TRBJ2-3,CASSLDPADTQYF,TGTGCCAGCAGCTTAGACCCAGCAGATACGCAGTATTTT
-,-,TRBV7-2,TRBJ2-1,CASSPPGGEQFF,TGTGCCAGCAGCCCTCCCGGGGGTGAGCAGTTCTTC
once,TRBD2,TRBV6-2/TRBV6-3,TRBJ2-1,CFSRRKQLANEQFF,TGTTTCAGCAGGAGAAAGCAACTAGCGAATGAGCAGTTCTTC
-,TRBD2,TRBV9,TRBJ2-3,CASSKGAGGNLGPDTQYF,TGTGCCAGCAGCAAAGGGGCGGGAGGCAACCTAGGACCAGATACGCAGTATTTT
once,-,TRBV7-2,TRBJ2-7,CASSLIGGSNEQYF,TGTGCCAGCAGCTTAATTGGGGGGAGTAACGAGCAGTACTTC
many,-,TRBV11-1,TRBJ1-6,CASSFKNSYNSPLHF,TGTGCCAGCAGCTTCAAGAACAGCTATAATTCACCCCTCCACTTT
-,-,TRBV4-3,TRBJ2-2,CASSQDWRADGGGELFF,TGCGCCAGCAGCCAAGATTGGAGGGCCGATGGCGGCGGGGAGCTGTTTTTT
-,TRBD2,TRBV2,TRBJ2-3,CASSASGGLPRQYF,TGTGCCAGCAGCGCTAGCGGGGGCCTCCCCAGGCAGTATTTT
few,-,TRBV7-2,TRBJ1-5,CASSAHPQGNQPQHF,TGTGCCAGCAGCGCCCACCCTCAGGGCAATCAGCCCCAGCATTTT
-,TRBD2,TRBV6-1,TRBJ2-1,CASSGGLAGGRSRYNEQFF,TGTGCCAGCAGTGGGGGACTAGCGGGGGGTCGATCAAGATACAATGAGCAGTTCTTC
few,-,TRBV25-1,TRBJ1-4,CASSEAYATNEKLFF,TGTGCCAGCAGTGAGGCGTATGCAACTAATGAAAAACTGTTTTTT
-,TRBD1,TRBV2,TRBJ1-2,CASSPQGDGYTF,TGTGCCAGCAGTCCTCAGGGGGATGGCTACACCTTC
few,TRBD1,TRBV29-1,TRBJ2-5,CSVALWTGDETQYF,TGCAGCGTTGCTTTGTGGACAGGGGACGAGACCCAGTACTTC
many,-,TRBV5-1,TRBJ1-4,CASSFGRATNEKLFF,TGCGCCAGCAGCTTCGGACGCGCAACTAATGAAAAACTGTTTTTT
few,TRBD2,TRBV6-1,TRBJ2-1,CASKPGLLVDEQFF,TGTGCCAGCAAGCCGGGACTATTGGTGGATGAGCAGTTCTTC
-,-,TRBV29-1,TRBJ2-6,CSVELSGRGHSGANVLTF,TGCAGCGTTGAATTATCGGGTAGGGGCCACTCTGGGGCCAACGTCCTGACTTTC
many,TRBD1,TRBV5-1,TRBJ2-2,CASSTYRGQRTGELFF,TGCGCCAGCAGCACCTACAGGGGGCAGCGCACCGGGGAGCTGTTTTTT
few,TRBD2,TRBV20-1,TRBJ2-1,CSAGGLAGDEQFF,TGCAGTGCTGGGGGACTAGCGGGAGATGAGCAGTTCTTC
few,-,TRBV7-9,TRBJ1-3,CASRDGSSSRGNTIYF,TGTGCCAGCAGAGATGGGAGTTCCAGCCGGGGAAACACCATATATTTT
-,TRBD1,TRBV5-1,TRBJ2-6,CASSARQGAGANVLTF,TGCGCCAGCAGCGCAAGACAGGGGGCTGGGGCCAACGTCCTGACTTTC
-,-,TRBV15,TRBJ2-7,CATSSSGKRNEQYF,TGTGCCACCAGCAGTTCCGGGAAGAGGAACGAGCAGTACTTC
few,-,TRBV6-5,TRBJ2-2,CASSSSGTTNTGELFF,TGTGCCAGCAGTTCATCCGGGACAACGAACACCGGGGAGCTGTTTTTT
many,-,TRBV12-3/TRBV12-4,TRBJ1-1,CASSSLDSLGPEAFF,TGTGCCAGCAGTTCCCTTGATTCGTTAGGGCCTGAAGCTTTCTTT
few,-,TRBV12-3/TRBV12-4,TRBJ2-5,CASSPSGRGETQYF,TGTGCCAGCAGTCCTTCCGGCAGGGGAGAGACCCAGTACTTC
few,-,TRBV7-2,TRBJ1-4,CASSFRHATNEKLFF,TGTGCCAGCAGCTTTCGACACGCAACTAATGAAAAACTGTTTTTT
few,-,TRBV24-1,TRBJ2-1,CATSESGSYYNEQFF,TGTGCCACCAGTGAGTCAGGCAGCTACTACAATGAGCAGTTCTTC
few,-,TRBV7-2,TRBJ2-5,CASSFNTGGIETQYF,TGTGCCAGCAGCTTTAATACGGGCGGGATAGAGACCCAGTACTTC
-,-,TRBV29-1,TRBJ2-5,CSVEIRRGGETQYF,TGCAGCGTTGAAATCAGGAGGGGAGGAGAGACCCAGTACTTC